These 21 T cell receptor beta chains came from one sample sequenced in a study of HIV-infected children after antiretroviral therapy interruption. Described treatment: PENTA 11 planned treatment interruption arm or continuous ART arm. Unique molecular identifiers were included in an RNA-based 3' RACE TCR library. TCRdb redid the calling of the 3' RACE reads with MiXCR, one entry per CDR3 protein. The repertoire has fewer than 45,000 distinct CDR3 sequences, under 8% of them found once; the top ten carry around 1%. This specimen consisted of CD45RA+ CD4+ T cells from PBMCs, pooled from several time points, obtained from a donor given antiretroviral therapy, either interrupted or continuous. The sample's subset: naive CD4+ CD45RA+ CD45RO- T cells. These receptors came from a pool of human donors with HIV.

This clonotype showed up many times. One junction end does not reproduce the germline sequence, and a read error may be involved. V usage is TRBV29-1 and J usage is TRBJ1-1; D uncertain. CDR3 length: 12 residues. Germline V gene data show CDR1 as SQVTM and CDR2 as ANQGSEA. CDR3 sequence reads: CSVYLGNTEAFF. In nucleotides, the CDR3 is TGCAGCGTTTATCTGGGGAACACTGAAGCTTTCTTC.

In its sample, this clonotype was seen many times. An end of the junction does not agree with germline; a read error may underlie this. The rearrangement joins TRBV13 to TRBJ2-4; D unclear. CDR1 and CDR2 (germline): PRHDT, FYEKMQ (reference sequence). This CDR3 is 12 amino acids long. CDR3 DNA sequence: TGTGCCAGCTCCCTCCGTCAAAACACCTTGTACTTT. It encodes CASSLRQNTLYF.

This clonotype was seen ten or more times. This rearrangement joins TRBV24-1 to TRBJ2-1, with TRBD2 matching 9 bases. Germline V lookup: CDR1 KGHDR, CDR2 SFDVKD. J gave up 7 bases and V 7 bases, and 4 bases lay outside the gene matches. This CDR3 has 13 amino acids. Written as DNA, the CDR3 is TGTGCCACCAGCTACGCGGGGGGGAATGAGCAGTTCTTC. It yields the protein CATSYAGGNEQFF.

This clonotype was recorded many times. The chain joins TRBV6-2 or TRBV6-3 to TRBJ2-2; 7 positions match TRBD1. CDR3 length: 15 amino acids. CDR1 MNHEY and CDR2 SVGEGT come from the germline V gene. V gave up 9 bases and J gave up 7 bases; unmatched junction bases: 14. CDR3 protein: CASSRTGRQGGELFF. The CDR3 DNA reads as TGTGCCAGTTCTCGGACAGGCCGACAGGGCGGGGAGCTGTTTTTT.

This clonotype appeared many times. V gene TRBV7-8 combines with J gene TRBJ1-5; D may be TRBD1 (5 bases). Trimming pared 0 bases from V and 7 bases from J, leaving 16 bases between. This CDR3 contains 16 residues. The germline V gene has CDR1 SGHVS and CDR2 FQNEAQ. The CDR3 loop is CASSLARTGGSQPQHF. For the CDR3, the DNA is TGTGCCAGCAGCTTAGCGCGAACAGGAGGGAGCCAGCCCCAGCATTTT. The variable domain in full, completed from reference TRBV7-8 and TRBJ1-5, reads GAGVSQSPRYKVAKRGQDVALRCDPISGHVSLFWYQQALGQGPEFLTYFQNEAQLDKSGLPSDRFFAERPEGSVSTLKIQRTQQEDSAVYLCASSLARTGGSQPQHFGDGTRLSIL.

This clonotype was counted many times. The chain combines TRBV7-9 with TRBJ2-5; TRBD1 or TRBD2 may be the D gene (5 bases each). The CDR3 contains 15 residues. The germline V gene has CDR1 SEHNR and CDR2 FQNEAQ (reference sequence). V dropped 0 bases and J dropped 2 bases, with 10 bases sitting between them. CDR3 amino acids: CASSLATKGQETQYF. CDR3 DNA sequence: TGTGCCAGCAGCTTAGCGACTAAGGGGCAAGAGACCCAGTACTTC.

This clonotype was observed a few times. V usage is TRBV18 and J usage is TRBJ1-1; D call uncertain. Germline CDR1 and CDR2: KGHSH and LQKENI. The CDR3 length is 12 residues. The V and J ends lost 3 bases and 4 bases respectively, with 6 bases between them. In nucleotides, the CDR3 is TGTGCCAGCTCACCGGTCGTCACTGAAGCTTTCTTT. Translated, it gives CASSPVVTEAFF.

The chain couples TRBV2 to TRBJ2-3; the match to TRBD1 covers 7 bases. This CDR3 is built from 14 residues. The germline gives CDR1 SNHLY, CDR2 FYNNEI. V trimming: 6 bases; J trimming: 5 bases; junction bases outside the gene matches: 8. CDR3 sequence reads: CASRTGLGQDTQYF. CDR3 in DNA: TGTGCCAGCAGGACAGGGCTGGGGCAAGATACGCAGTATTTT.

This clonotype was detected many times. The gene calls are TRBV20-1 and TRBJ1-6; TRBD1 is a possible D gene (6 bases). Germline loops: CDR1 DFQATT, CDR2 SNEGSKA (reference sequence). This CDR3 is built from 16 residues. V was pared by 6 bases and J by 1 base, with 16 bases between. CDR3 amino acids: CSAPEAGASYNSPLHF. The CDR3 region has the DNA TGCAGTGCCCCCGAGGCAGGGGCGTCCTATAATTCACCCCTCCACTTT.

Comment on this clonotype: A read error is possible here, since a much larger clone lies one base away. The rearrangement links TRBV19 to TRBJ2-5, with D perhaps TRBD1 or TRBD2 (5 bases each). Per germline, CDR1 LNHDA and CDR2 SQIVND (reference sequence). The V end was cut by 3 bases, the J end by 6 bases, with 11 bases between. The CDR3 covers 13 residues. This CDR3 is CASSMGPPKTQYF. The CDR3, as DNA: TGTGCCAGTAGTATGGGACCCCCGAAGACCCAGTACTTC.

This clonotype was detected ten times or more. V is TRBV3-1 and J is TRBJ1-2; D remains ambiguous. The CDR3 loop spans 11 amino acids. Per germline, CDR1 LGHDT and CDR2 YNNKEL (reference sequence). V was shortened by 0 bases and J by 5 bases, with 1 base between the two germline ends. The DNA for the CDR3 is TGTGCCAGCAGCCAAGAGTATGGCTACACCTTC. This encodes CASSQEYGYTF.

In its sample, this clonotype was seen many times. CDR3 DNA: TGTGCCAGCAGTCCAGGGGACTGGACCGGAGATACGCAGTATTTT. Protein product: CASSPGDWTGDTQYF. The chain is built from TRBV25-1 and TRBJ2-3; D possibly uses TRBD1 or TRBD2 (6 bases each). V was pared by 5 bases and J by 5 bases, with 17 bases between. This CDR3 contains 15 residues. From germline, CDR1 is MGHDK and CDR2 SYGVNS.

The chain couples TRBV28 to TRBJ1-2, with 9 bases that match TRBD1. The CDR3 sequence is 13 residues long. Unmatched junction bases numbered 6, after V lost 6 bases and J lost 7 bases. Germline V gives CDR1 MDHEN, CDR2 SYDVKM. CDR3: CASRLQGAAGYTF. The DNA for the CDR3 is TGTGCCAGCAGGTTACAGGGGGCCGCTGGCTACACCTTC.

This clonotype was counted many times. DNA of the CDR3: TGCAGTGCTAGAGATTGGAGGGGAAAGGCTGAAGCTTTCTTT. Translated, it gives CSARDWRGKAEAFF. The chain combines TRBV20-1 with TRBJ1-1, with D maybe TRBD1 (5 bases). CDR3 length: 14 residues. V dropped 0 bases and J dropped 6 bases, with 14 bases sitting between them. The germline V gene has CDR1 DFQATT and CDR2 SNEGSKA (reference sequence).

This clonotype has just a few counts. The J gene is TRBJ2-1, the V gene TRBV11-2; no reliable D call. Between the trimmed V and J ends, which lost 2 bases and 7 bases, there was a span of 18 bases. The germline V gene encodes CDR1 SGHAT and CDR2 FQNNGV. CDR3 length: 16 residues. The CDR3 spells CASSLWLGTASNEQFF. DNA for the CDR3: TGTGCCAGCAGCTTATGGTTGGGAACAGCTTCTAATGAGCAGTTCTTC.

This clonotype was detected ten times or more. The chain combines TRBV15 with TRBJ2-2; D gene uncertain. The V end was cut by 1 base, the J end by 6 bases, with 9 bases between. Germline V gives CDR1 LNHNV, CDR2 YYDKDF (reference sequence). CDR3 length: 14 residues. As DNA, the CDR3 is TGTGCCACCAGCAGAGTCAGGTCTCCCGGGGAGCTGTTTTTT. Translated: CATSRVRSPGELFF.

This clonotype was recorded at least ten times. In DNA, the CDR3 is TGCAGCGTTGAAGAGTTGACAGGGCCGAGCTCCTACGAGCAGTACTTC. It codes for CSVEELTGPSSYEQYF. The chain employs TRBV29-1 and TRBJ2-7, with 7 bases matching TRBD1. Germline values: CDR1 SQVTM, CDR2 ANQGSEA. There are 16 residues in the CDR3. With V trimmed by 0 bases and J by 0 bases, 8 bases remained unmatched.

This clonotype came up many times. J is TRBJ2-1 and V is TRBV5-5; TRBD1 aligns across 8 bases. CDR1 and CDR2 (germline): SGHKS, YYEKEE (reference sequence). J lost 7 bases, V lost 4 bases, and 10 bases had no gene match. The CDR3 extends over 15 amino acids. The CDR3 loop reads CASSRTGTGVNEQFF. In DNA form, the CDR3 reads TGTGCCAGCAGCCGGACCGGGACAGGAGTGAATGAGCAGTTCTTC.

This clonotype was seen many times. V and J are TRBV15 and TRBJ1-5; D gene ambiguous. V lost 1 base, J lost 1 base, and 8 bases lay in between. The length of the CDR3 is 15 residues. Per the germline V gene, CDR1 is LNHNV and CDR2 is YYDKDF (reference sequence). CDR3: CATSRVADSNQPQHF. The CDR3 DNA reads TGTGCCACCAGCAGAGTAGCGGACAGCAATCAGCCCCAGCATTTT.

This clonotype was detected ten times or more. The chain recombines TRBV4-1 with TRBJ2-7; D is tentatively TRBD1 or TRBD2 (5 bases each). Per the germline V gene, CDR1 is MGHRA and CDR2 is YSYEKL. CDR3 length: 13 residues. V was shortened by 4 bases and J by 6 bases, with 13 bases between the two germline ends. The CDR3 nucleotides read TGCGCCAGCAGCCTCAAAGAGGGGTCCGAGCAGTACTTC. Its translation: CASSLKEGSEQYF.

The chain has TRBV19 and TRBJ2-1; TRBD2 aligns across 11 bases. V lost 8 bases, J lost 0 bases, and 12 bases stayed unmatched. Germline CDR1 LNHDA, CDR2 SQIVND (reference sequence). This CDR3 has 18 amino acids. The CDR3 region has the DNA TGTGCCAGTGAGACCGGGACTAGCGGCCTTCCCTCCTACAATGAGCAGTTCTTC. Residues: CASETGTSGLPSYNEQFF. Full variable domain (remainder filled in from reference TRBV19 and TRBJ2-1): DGGITQSPKYLFRKEGQNVTLSCEQNLNHDAMYWYRQDPGQGLRLIYYSQIVNDFQKGDIAEGYSVSREKKESFPLTVTSAQKNPTAFYLCASETGTSGLPSYNEQFFGPGTRLTVL.